The sequence of this T cell receptor (beta chain) was determined in a study of T-cell reconstitution after alpha-beta-depleted transplantation in children. The authors prepared the TCRbeta library with unique molecular identifiers. TCRdb passed the PCR reads through MiXCR, listing each CDR3 protein once. The table includes about 130,000 distinct CDR3 sequences, about 9.5% detected once. Trimming took 6 bases from V and 7 from J, leaving 18 bases between them. Germline-derived CDR1 and CDR2 are ENHRY and SYGVKD. The CDR3 totals 14 residues. Comment on this clonotype: Its antigen is unidentified.

Study results and limitations: Alpha-beta T cells present about two months after transplant were reported to originate from several hundred expanded graft clones. High day-60 TCRbeta diversity in some patients came from surviving recipient T cells and thymic progenitors. Newly produced T cells mostly accounted for T-cell counts and diversity one year post-transplant.

The V call is TRBV10-3, the J call TRBJ2-5, with D maybe TRBD1 (6 bases). The sample in question was PBMCs, mostly from graft donor cells, obtained 180 days after TCRalphabeta/CD19-depleted stem cell transplant. The clonotype was recovered from a girl under three years old who had a stem cell transplant for combined immunodeficiency, so the T cells may come from the graft donor. The CDR3 protein is CAIRSGETRVTQYF. The CDR3 DNA is TGTGCCATCAGGTCAGGGGAAACAAGAGTGACCCAGTACTTC.